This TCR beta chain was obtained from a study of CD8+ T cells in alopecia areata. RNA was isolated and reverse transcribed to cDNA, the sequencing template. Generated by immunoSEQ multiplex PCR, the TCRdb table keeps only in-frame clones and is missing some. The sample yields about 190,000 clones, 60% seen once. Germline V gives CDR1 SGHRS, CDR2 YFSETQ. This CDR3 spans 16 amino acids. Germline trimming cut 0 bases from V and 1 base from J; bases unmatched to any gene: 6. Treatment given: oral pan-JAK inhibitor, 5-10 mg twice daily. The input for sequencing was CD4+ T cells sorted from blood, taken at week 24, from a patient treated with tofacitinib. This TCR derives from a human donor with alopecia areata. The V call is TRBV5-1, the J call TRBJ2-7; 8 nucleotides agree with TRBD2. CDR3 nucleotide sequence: TGCGCCAGCAGCTTGGCGTTTAGCGGGGTTTCCTACGAGCAGTACTTC. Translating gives CASSLAFSGVSYEQYF.